This paragraph reports one T cell receptor (beta chain). V was shortened by 5 bases and J by 3 bases, with 14 bases between the two germline ends. The CDR3 is 14 residues long. Germline CDR1 reads LNHDA; CDR2 reads SQIVND (reference sequence). The record originates from a study of blood T cell repertoires in COVID-19. Study-level information: Whether acute or convalescent, the COVID-19 samples came from the United States, Italy and Spain. Sources were T cells, B-cell-depleted T cells, or PBMCs; the material itself was cDNA or gDNA.

Per the original data handling: Estimation of nucleated cell counts was performed using reference gene primer amplification. Profiling relied on immunoSEQ multiplex PCR, and the TCRdb table lists in-frame clones only, not all of them. Clone size and the V and J calls come from that table; the DNA yielded D and trimming. This repertoire shows hundreds of thousands of clones, about 86% found once; its top ten account for approximately 6.2%. V and J are TRBV19 and TRBJ2-7; no reliable D call. Input material: peripheral blood. The receptor comes from a man aged 55-75 years who had recovered from COVID-19. The CDR3 reads CASSSGAELYEQYF. The DNA of the CDR3 is TGTGCCAGTAGTTCCGGCGCGGAACTCTACGAGCAGTACTTC. Filled out from reference TRBV19 and TRBJ2-7, the complete variable domain reads DGGITQSPKYLFRKEGQNVTLSCEQNLNHDAMYWYRQDPGQGLRLIYYSQIVNDFQKGDIAEGYSVSREKKESFPLTVTSAQKNPTAFYLCASSSGAELYEQYFGPGTRLTVT.